Following are 7 T cell receptor beta chains from one sample sequenced in a study of CD8+ T cells in alopecia areata. cDNA serving as the sequencing template came from extracted, reverse transcribed RNA. Produced via immunoSEQ multiplex PCR; TCRdb's table is partial and in-frame only. The sample holds some 95,000 clones, 40% to 45% seen once. Material: CD4+ T cells sorted from blood. The receptors were gathered from a human donor with alopecia areata.

The gene calls are TRBV5-1 and TRBJ2-3; a weak D match, TRBD1 (7 bases). V dropped 9 bases and J dropped 4 bases, with 18 bases sitting between them. CDR1 is SGHRS and CDR2 is YFSETQ in the germline V gene. The CDR3 sequence is 14 residues long. CDR3 coding DNA: TGCGCCACGGAAGCAGGGGGAGGCGCAGATACGCAGTATTTT. Translating gives CATEAGGGADTQYF.

The chain employs TRBV29-1 and TRBJ2-3; tentative D call: TRBD2 (6 bases). The CDR3 contains 12 residues. The ends were cut back, 6 bases at V and 6 bases at J, with 13 bases in the middle. Germline loops: CDR1 SQVTM, CDR2 ANQGSEA. CDR3 in amino acids: CSVVRDSDTQYF. The CDR3, as DNA: TGCAGCGTCGTCCGGGACTCGGATACGCAGTATTTT.

The gene calls are TRBV30 and TRBJ1-5; possibly TRBD1 for D (6 bases). The CDR3 is made up of 14 amino acids. V gave up 3 bases and J gave up 5 bases, with 14 bases separating them. Germline CDR1 and CDR2: GTSNPN and SVGIG (reference sequence). DNA for the CDR3: TGTGCCTGGAGCCGAGGGGGACCTCATCAGCCCCAGCATTTT. Translation gives CAWSRGGPHQPQHF. The whole variable domain, filled in from reference TRBV30 and TRBJ1-5, reads SQTIHQWPATLVQPVGSPLSLECTVEGTSNPNLYWYRQAAGRGLQLLFYSVGIGQISSEVPQNLSASRPQDRQFILSSKKLLLSDSGFYLCAWSRGGPHQPQHFGDGTRLSIL.

The chain couples TRBV29-1 to TRBJ2-5, with 8 bases that match TRBD1. CDR1 is SQVTM and CDR2 is ANQGSEA in the germline V gene. The CDR3 length is 12 residues. Written as DNA, the CDR3 is TGCAGGGCAGACAGGGGAGAAGAGACCCAGTACTTC. Encoded protein: CRADRGEETQYF.

The chain combines TRBV2 with TRBJ2-4; TRBD1 agrees at 7 bases. CDR3 length equals 15 residues. Germline V gene data show CDR1 as SNHLY and CDR2 as FYNNEI. With 6 bases clipped from V and 3 bases from J, the junction kept 8 bases outside the gene matches. CDR3 loop: CASRQGNLGKNIQYF. CDR3 sequence (DNA): TGTGCCAGCAGACAGGGGAACCTAGGCAAAAACATTCAGTACTTC.

The chain carries TRBV5-4 and TRBJ2-1, with 13 bases fitting TRBD2. From germline, CDR1 is SGHNT and CDR2 YYREEE (reference sequence). CDR3 size: 15 residues. The V gene end was trimmed by 1 base and the J gene end by 10 bases; junction bases not matched to a gene: 5. The CDR3 sequence: CASSLTSGGAREQFF. CDR3 coding DNA: TGTGCCAGCAGCTTGACTAGCGGGGGGGCCAGGGAGCAGTTCTTC.

This chain joins TRBV30 and TRBJ1-2, with D maybe TRBD1 (5 bases). The CDR3 covers 12 residues. Trimming took 1 base from V and 4 from J, leaving 7 bases between them. Germline CDR1 GTSNPN, CDR2 SVGIG (reference sequence). The CDR3 reads CAWSATGYGYTF. The DNA for the CDR3 is TGTGCCTGGAGTGCAACAGGCTATGGCTACACCTTC.